Below are 28 T cell receptor beta chains sequenced from a single sample in a study of blood T cell repertoires in COVID-19. Some clones are missing from TCRdb's copy, which holds only in-frame ones; the method was immunoSEQ multiplex PCR. The sample consists of 300,000 to 350,000 clones, almost 90% of them appearing once. Sequencing used peripheral blood. Receptors were obtained from a woman in her forties with COVID-19, enrolled during active disease.

This clone was picked up a small number of times. The chain joins TRBV5-4 to TRBJ1-1; unclear D gene. This CDR3 spans 14 amino acids. CDR1 is SGHNT and CDR2 is YYREEE in the germline V gene (reference sequence). Trimming took off 4 bases at V and 2 bases at J, with 12 bases between the two ends. CDR3 protein: CASSAPWANTEAFF. The CDR3 DNA follows: TGTGCCAGCAGCGCACCCTGGGCTAACACTGAAGCTTTCTTT.

The gene calls are TRBV27 and TRBJ2-1; tentatively, D is TRBD1 (5 bases). The CDR3 length is 18 residues. Germline V gives CDR1 MNHEY, CDR2 SMNVEV (reference sequence). The V end lost 7 bases, the J end lost 3 bases, and 25 bases lay between the germline ends. The CDR3 nucleotides are TGTGCCAGCAAGTTCAGGGAAGGCAGGGCCATGAACTACAATGAGCAGTTCTTC. Protein product: CASKFREGRAMNYNEQFF.

The gene calls are TRBV28 and TRBJ2-7; maybe TRBD2 (5 bases). V shed 6 bases and J shed 5 bases, with 17 bases lying between them. Germline V lookup: CDR1 MDHEN, CDR2 SYDVKM. The CDR3 contains 14 residues. The CDR3 region has the DNA TGTGCCAGCAGCCGAGGGCCCTATCGAGACGAGCAGTACTTC. This codes for CASSRGPYRDEQYF.

The rearrangement uses TRBV5-1 and TRBJ2-7; 10 nucleotides line up with TRBD2. CDR1 and CDR2 (germline): SGHRS, YFSETQ. The CDR3 has 16 amino acids. With V trimmed by 2 bases and J by 0 bases, 5 bases remained unmatched. The CDR3, as DNA: TGCGCCAGCAGCTTAGGACTAGCGGATTACTCCTACGAGCAGTACTTC. It translates to CASSLGLADYSYEQYF.

The chain joins TRBV3-1 (or the pseudogene TRBV3-2) to TRBJ1-5; 9 bases map to TRBD1. The V gene end was trimmed by 0 bases and the J gene end by 5 bases; junction bases not matched to a gene: 8. The germline gives CDR1 LGHDT, CDR2 YNNKEL (reference sequence). CDR3 length equals 17 residues. CDR3 sequence reads: CASSQESRQGVDQPQHF. As DNA, the CDR3 is TGTGCCAGCAGCCAAGAATCGAGACAGGGGGTGGATCAGCCCCAGCATTTT.

This clone was seen only once. This CDR3 is also generated by other DNA sequences in the sample. This chain connects TRBV9 to TRBJ2-6; TRBD1 matches 11 bases. In germline, CDR1 is SGDLS, CDR2 YYNGEE. The CDR3 totals 18 residues. V shed 3 bases, J shed 4 bases, and the junction held 9 bases outside the gene matches. The CDR3 nucleotides read TGTGCCAGCAGCGCTGGGACAGGGGGGCTAGGCGGGGCCAACGTCCTGACTTTC. Translating it yields CASSAGTGGLGGANVLTF.

This clone has only one observation. The chain combines TRBV27 with TRBJ2-2, with D perhaps matching TRBD1 (5 bases). The CDR3 sequence is 15 residues long. The ends were cut back, 8 bases at V and 5 bases at J, with 18 bases in the middle. Germline lookup yields CDR1 MNHEY and CDR2 SMNVEV (reference sequence). The CDR3 spells CASRKGASRTGELFF. The CDR3 DNA sequence: TGTGCCAGCCGGAAAGGGGCGAGTCGGACCGGGGAGCTGTTTTTT.

The V call is TRBV28, the J call TRBJ1-5, with D maybe TRBD1 (6 bases). V lost 5 bases and J lost 1, with 12 bases in between. Germline-derived CDR1 and CDR2 are MDHEN and SYDVKM. The CDR3 runs 15 residues. As DNA, the CDR3 is TGTGCCAGCAGTGAAAGGCAGGGGAGCAATCAGCCCCAGCATTTT. Its translation: CASSERQGSNQPQHF.

The genes are TRBV6-2 or TRBV6-3 and TRBJ1-6; 11 positions match TRBD1. CDR3 length: 16 residues. From germline, CDR1 is MNHEY and CDR2 SVGEGT. V lost 4 bases, J lost 12 bases, and 11 bases stayed unmatched. For the CDR3, the DNA is TGTGCCAGCAGTTCCTGGACAGGGGGCCCCCAAGAACCCCTCCACTTT. As protein: CASSSWTGGPQEPLHF.

V usage is TRBV28 and J usage is TRBJ1-2; 8 bases map to TRBD1. The germline V gene encodes CDR1 MDHEN and CDR2 SYDVKM. The CDR3 consists of 14 residues. The ends lost 5 bases at V and 6 bases at J; junction bases unmatched: 8. The CDR3 loop reads CASSLLPGGHGYTF. The CDR3 coding sequence is TGTGCCAGCAGTCTTCTCCCAGGGGGCCATGGCTACACCTTC.

The gene calls are TRBV5-1 and TRBJ1-1, with 8 bases aligning to TRBD1. The germline CDR1 and CDR2 sequences are SGHRS and YFSETQ. The CDR3 sequence is 14 residues long. Unmatched junction bases numbered 8, after V lost 4 bases and J lost 6 bases. The CDR3 reads CASSTGQGLAEAFF. DNA for the CDR3: TGCGCCAGCAGCACTGGACAGGGATTGGCTGAAGCTTTCTTT.

The rearrangement uses TRBV4-1 and TRBJ2-7, with a tentative D call TRBD1 (6 bases). The CDR3 is 15 amino acids. Trimming pared 2 bases from V and 1 base from J, leaving 12 bases between. Germline V gene sequence: CDR1 MGHRA, CDR2 YSYEKL. Here the CDR3 DNA reads TGCGCCAGCAGCCAACAAAGGACAGCTTCCTACGAGCAGTACTTC. Translation: CASSQQRTASYEQYF.

The chain links TRBV5-1 to TRBJ1-2, with D unclear. The germline V gene has CDR1 SGHRS and CDR2 YFSETQ. The V end lost 6 bases, the J end lost 2 bases, and 17 bases lay between the germline ends. The CDR3 has 15 amino acids. CDR3 sequence: CASKKPEGENYGYTF. The CDR3 DNA reads TGCGCCAGCAAAAAACCGGAGGGAGAGAACTATGGCTACACCTTC.

The V call is TRBV24-1, the J call TRBJ2-1; 10 bases agree with TRBD1. The CDR3 has 16 amino acids. After removal of 5 bases from V and 5 bases from J, the junction contained 8 bases not matched to a gene. Germline lookup yields CDR1 KGHDR and CDR2 SFDVKD. CDR3 DNA sequence: TGTGCCACCAGTGGTTCCCGGACAGGGGGGAACAATGAGCAGTTCTTC. It codes for CATSGSRTGGNNEQFF.

V and J are TRBV11-3 and TRBJ2-1; D possibly corresponds to TRBD2 (5 bases). Germline assignment: CDR1 SGHNT and CDR2 YENEEA. Trimming shortened V by 4 bases and J by 5 bases, and 12 bases separated the two germline ends. The CDR3 length is 14 residues. CDR3 nucleotide sequence: TGTGCCAGCAGCTCCCTCCTTAGCGACAATGAGCAGTTCTTC. It yields the protein CASSSLLSDNEQFF.

This clone came up once. The rearrangement joins TRBV6-2 or TRBV6-3 to TRBJ2-3; D is perhaps TRBD2 (6 bases). Trimming stripped 4 bases from V and 3 bases from J, with 26 bases between. Germline-derived CDR1 and CDR2 are MNHEY and SVGEGT. This CDR3 contains 19 residues. The chain's CDR3 is CASSSRILGRTGLTDTQYF. The CDR3 nucleotides read TGTGCCAGCAGTTCGAGAATATTGGGGCGGACGGGACTTACAGATACGCAGTATTTT.

The chain carries TRBV7-8 and TRBJ1-4; D may be TRBD1 (6 bases). Germline V gives CDR1 SGHVS, CDR2 FQNEAQ. The V end was cut by 5 bases, the J end by 7 bases, with 20 bases between. The CDR3 consists of 16 residues. CDR3 residues: CASSPGVGVSSEKLFF. The CDR3 DNA reads TGTGCCAGCAGCCCAGGGGTGGGGGTATCGAGTGAAAAACTGTTTTTT.

This clone was counted a single time. The V gene is TRBV27, the J gene TRBJ1-4, with a possible D match to TRBD1 (5 bases). CDR1 MNHEY and CDR2 SMNVEV come from the germline V gene (reference sequence). The CDR3 totals 13 residues. Between the trimmed V and J ends, which lost 5 bases and 10 bases, there was a span of 14 bases. This chain's CDR3 is CASSLDIDGKLFF. CDR3 nucleotides: TGTGCCAGCAGTCTGGACATCGACGGAAAACTGTTTTTT.

This clone was observed a handful of times. This rearrangement joins TRBV7-2 to TRBJ1-2, with 7 bases matching TRBD1. V was clipped by 3 bases and J by 6 bases; unmatched bases: 7. CDR1 is SGHTA and CDR2 is FQGNSA in the germline V gene. The CDR3 runs 14 residues. CDR3 amino acids: CASSFDRAGNGYTF. CDR3 coding DNA: TGTGCCAGCAGCTTTGACAGGGCCGGGAATGGCTACACCTTC. The variable domain in full, completed from reference TRBV7-2 and TRBJ1-2, reads GAGVSQSPSNKVTEKGKDVELRCDPISGHTALYWYRQSLGQGLEFLIYFQGNSAPDKSGLPSDRFSAERTGGSVSTLTIQRTQQEDSAVYLCASSFDRAGNGYTFGSGTRLTVV.

The V and J genes are TRBV19 and TRBJ1-6; no clear D. CDR1 and CDR2 (germline): LNHDA, SQIVND (reference sequence). The CDR3 contains 16 residues. Trimming stripped 6 bases from V and 13 bases from J, with 25 bases between. CDR3 region: CASREGLRGTGKPLHF. The CDR3 DNA follows: TGTGCCAGTAGAGAGGGTTTACGTGGTACGGGTAAGCCCCTCCACTTT.

V is TRBV27 and J is TRBJ1-6; no definite D call. Looked up from germline, CDR1 is MNHEY and CDR2 is SMNVEV (reference sequence). V dropped 1 base and J dropped 7 bases, with 11 bases sitting between them. The CDR3 length is 15 residues. CDR3 coding DNA: TGTGCCAGCAGTTTATGGGCAGTCATCAATTCACCCCTCCACTTT. Its translation is CASSLWAVINSPLHF.

The chain joins TRBV7-9 to TRBJ2-1; TRBD2 matches 8 bases. The CDR3 extends over 14 amino acids. The J segment lost 4 bases and the V segment lost 6 bases, leaving 5 bases of the junction unmatched. Germline assignment: CDR1 SEHNR and CDR2 FQNEAQ (reference sequence). The CDR3 DNA reads as TGTGCCAGCAGGGGAGCGGGGGAATACAATGAGCAGTTCTTC. It specifies CASRGAGEYNEQFF.

The V and J genes are TRBV9 and TRBJ2-7, with 10 bases aligning to TRBD2. The CDR3 totals 16 residues. Germline CDR1 is SGDLS and CDR2 is YYNGEE. The ends lost 1 base at V and 5 bases at J; junction bases unmatched: 9. In DNA form, the CDR3 reads TGTGCCAGCAGCGTAAAACCTAGCGGGAGATTCGACGAGCAGTACTTC. Its translation: CASSVKPSGRFDEQYF.

The chain employs TRBV30 and TRBJ2-7; D remains ambiguous. The CDR3 sequence is 14 residues long. CDR1 GTSNPN and CDR2 SVGIG come from the germline V gene (reference sequence). Trimming pared 0 bases from V and 4 bases from J, leaving 13 bases between. CDR3 in amino acids: CAWSVRELLYEQYF. In DNA form, the CDR3 reads TGTGCCTGGAGTGTACGTGAACTGCTATACGAGCAGTACTTC.

The rearrangement links TRBV7-9 to TRBJ1-6; 7 positions agree with TRBD1. Looked up from germline, CDR1 is SEHNR and CDR2 is FQNEAQ (reference sequence). Trimming took 4 bases from V and 6 from J; bases not matched to a gene: 3. The length of the CDR3 is 14 residues. CDR3 sequence (DNA): TGTGCCAGCAGCTCGGGACAGTCTAATTCACCCCTCCACTTT. Its protein is CASSSGQSNSPLHF.

J is TRBJ1-1 and V is TRBV9; 8 bases are shared with TRBD1. The trim removed 4 bases at V and 1 base at J, leaving 6 bases unmatched. The CDR3 is 15 amino acids. The V gene's germline CDR1 is SGDLS and CDR2 YYNGEE. The CDR3 spells CASSLGTGQNTEAFF. DNA for the CDR3: TGTGCCAGCAGCTTAGGGACAGGCCAGAACACTGAAGCTTTCTTT.

This rearrangement joins TRBV7-3 to TRBJ1-1; D ambiguous. Trimming removed 6 bases at V and 1 base at J, with 12 bases between. The CDR3 is made up of 14 amino acids. Germline-derived CDR1 and CDR2 are SGHTA and FQGTGA. The CDR3 region is CASSPILGNTEAFF. For the CDR3, the DNA is TGTGCCAGCAGTCCAATCCTCGGGAACACTGAAGCTTTCTTT.

The chain is built from TRBV19 and TRBJ2-7; 11 bases map to TRBD2. J was trimmed by 2 bases and V by 5 bases; bases with no gene match: 5. CDR1 is LNHDA and CDR2 is SQIVND in the germline V gene (reference sequence). The CDR3 covers 15 residues. The CDR3 loop reads CASSFQLAGAYEQYF. The CDR3 DNA is TGTGCCAGTAGTTTTCAACTAGCGGGAGCCTACGAGCAGTACTTC. Full variable domain (outside the CDR3, taken from reference TRBV19 and TRBJ2-7): DGGITQSPKYLFRKEGQNVTLSCEQNLNHDAMYWYRQDPGQGLRLIYYSQIVNDFQKGDIAEGYSVSREKKESFPLTVTSAQKNPTAFYLCASSFQLAGAYEQYFGPGTRLTVT.